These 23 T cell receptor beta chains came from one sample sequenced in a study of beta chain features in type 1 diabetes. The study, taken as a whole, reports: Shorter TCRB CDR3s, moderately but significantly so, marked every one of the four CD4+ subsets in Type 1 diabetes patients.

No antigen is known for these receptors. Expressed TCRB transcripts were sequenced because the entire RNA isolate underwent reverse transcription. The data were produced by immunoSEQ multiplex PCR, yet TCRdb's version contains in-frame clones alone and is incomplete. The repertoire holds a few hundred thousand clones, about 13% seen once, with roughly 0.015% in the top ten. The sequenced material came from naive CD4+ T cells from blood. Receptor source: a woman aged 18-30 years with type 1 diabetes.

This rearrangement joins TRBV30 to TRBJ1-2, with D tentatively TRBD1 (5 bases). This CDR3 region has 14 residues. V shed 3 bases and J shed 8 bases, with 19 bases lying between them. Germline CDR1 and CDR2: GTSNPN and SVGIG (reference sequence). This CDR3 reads CAWSLGERERGYTF. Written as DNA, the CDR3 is TGTGCCTGGAGCCTAGGGGAAAGGGAACGCGGCTACACCTTC.

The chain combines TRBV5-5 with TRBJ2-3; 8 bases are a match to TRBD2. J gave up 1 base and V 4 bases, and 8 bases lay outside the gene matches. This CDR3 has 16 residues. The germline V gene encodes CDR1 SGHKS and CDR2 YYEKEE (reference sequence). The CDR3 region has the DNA TGTGCCAGCAGCCGCGGACTAGCCGGGGGCACAGATACGCAGTATTTT. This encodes CASSRGLAGGTDTQYF.

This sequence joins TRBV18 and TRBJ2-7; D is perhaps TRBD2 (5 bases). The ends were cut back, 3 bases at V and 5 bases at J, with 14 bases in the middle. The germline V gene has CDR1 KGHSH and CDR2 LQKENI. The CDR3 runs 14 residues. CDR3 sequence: CASSPMRGWDEQYF. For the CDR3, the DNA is TGTGCCAGCTCACCGATGCGAGGGTGGGACGAGCAGTACTTC. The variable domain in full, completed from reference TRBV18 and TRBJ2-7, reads NAGVMQNPRHLVRRRGQEARLRCSPMKGHSHVYWYRQLPEEGLKFMVYLQKENIIDESGMPKERFSAEFPKEGPSILRIQQVVRGDSAAYFCASSPMRGWDEQYFGPGTRLTVT.

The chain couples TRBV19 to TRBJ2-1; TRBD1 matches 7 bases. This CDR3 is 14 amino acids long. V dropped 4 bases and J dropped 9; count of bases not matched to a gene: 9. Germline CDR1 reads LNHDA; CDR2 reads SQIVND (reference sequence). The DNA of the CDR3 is TGTGCCAGTAGTAACCCCCGACAGGGAAGTGAGCAGTTCTTC. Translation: CASSNPRQGSEQFF.

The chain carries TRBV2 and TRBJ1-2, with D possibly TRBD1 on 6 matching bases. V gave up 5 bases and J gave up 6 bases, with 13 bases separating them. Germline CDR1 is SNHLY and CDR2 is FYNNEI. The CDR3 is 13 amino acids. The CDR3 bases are TGTGCCAGCAGTCCGCTTCAGGGGCATGGCTACACCTTC. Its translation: CASSPLQGHGYTF.

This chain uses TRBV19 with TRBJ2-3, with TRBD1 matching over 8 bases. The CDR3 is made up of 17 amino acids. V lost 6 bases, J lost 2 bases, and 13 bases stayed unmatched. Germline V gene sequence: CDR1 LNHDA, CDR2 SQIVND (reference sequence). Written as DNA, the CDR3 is TGTGCCAGTAGCCTCACCGCACAGGGGGTCCTCACAGATACGCAGTATTTT. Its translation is CASSLTAQGVLTDTQYF.

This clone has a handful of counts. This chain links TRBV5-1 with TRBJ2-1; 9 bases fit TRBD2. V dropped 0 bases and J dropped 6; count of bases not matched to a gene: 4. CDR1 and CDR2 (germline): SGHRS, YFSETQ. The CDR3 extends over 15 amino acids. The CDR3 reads CASSLGLAETNEQFF. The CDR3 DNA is TGCGCCAGCAGCTTGGGACTAGCGGAAACCAATGAGCAGTTCTTC.

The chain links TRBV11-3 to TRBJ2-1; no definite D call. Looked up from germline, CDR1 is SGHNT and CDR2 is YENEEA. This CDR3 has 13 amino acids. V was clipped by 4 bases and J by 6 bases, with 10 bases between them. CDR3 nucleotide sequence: TGTGCCAGCAGCTCCGGAGTTGGCAATGAGCAGTTCTTC. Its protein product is CASSSGVGNEQFF.

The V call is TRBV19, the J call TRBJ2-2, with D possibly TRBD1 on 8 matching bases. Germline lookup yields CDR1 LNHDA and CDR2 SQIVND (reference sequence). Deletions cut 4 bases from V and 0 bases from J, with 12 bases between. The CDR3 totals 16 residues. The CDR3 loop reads CASSNRGGTNTGELFF. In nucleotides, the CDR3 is TGTGCCAGTAGTAACAGGGGGGGGACGAACACCGGGGAGCTGTTTTTT.

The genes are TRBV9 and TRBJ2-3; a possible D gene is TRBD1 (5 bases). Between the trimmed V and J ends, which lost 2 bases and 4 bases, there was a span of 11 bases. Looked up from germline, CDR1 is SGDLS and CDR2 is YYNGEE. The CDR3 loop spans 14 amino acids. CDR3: CASSVATASDTQYF. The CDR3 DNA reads TGTGCCAGCAGCGTGGCGACAGCCTCAGATACGCAGTATTTT.

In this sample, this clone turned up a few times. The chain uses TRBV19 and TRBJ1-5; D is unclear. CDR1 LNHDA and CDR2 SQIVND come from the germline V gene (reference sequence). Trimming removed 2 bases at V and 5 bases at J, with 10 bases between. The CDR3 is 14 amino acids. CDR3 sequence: CASSIWTIDQPQHF. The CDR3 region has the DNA TGTGCCAGTAGTATATGGACTATCGATCAGCCCCAGCATTTT. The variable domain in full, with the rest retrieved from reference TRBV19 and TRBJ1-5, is DGGITQSPKYLFRKEGQNVTLSCEQNLNHDAMYWYRQDPGQGLRLIYYSQIVNDFQKGDIAEGYSVSREKKESFPLTVTSAQKNPTAFYLCASSIWTIDQPQHFGDGTRLSIL.

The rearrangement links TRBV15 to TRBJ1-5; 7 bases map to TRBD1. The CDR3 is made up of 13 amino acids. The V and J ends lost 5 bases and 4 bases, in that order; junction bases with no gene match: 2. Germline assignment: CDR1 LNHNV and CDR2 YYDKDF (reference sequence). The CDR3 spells CATSEGANQPQHF. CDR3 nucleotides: TGTGCCACCAGCGAGGGGGCTAATCAGCCCCAGCATTTT.

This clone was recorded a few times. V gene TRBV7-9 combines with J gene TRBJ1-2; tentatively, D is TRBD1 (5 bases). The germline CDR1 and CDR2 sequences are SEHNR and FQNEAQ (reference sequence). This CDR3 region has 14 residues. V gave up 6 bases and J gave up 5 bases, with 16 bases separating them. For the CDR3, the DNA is TGTGCCAGCAGGTTGGGGCCGGACCCTTATGGCTACACCTTC. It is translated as CASRLGPDPYGYTF.

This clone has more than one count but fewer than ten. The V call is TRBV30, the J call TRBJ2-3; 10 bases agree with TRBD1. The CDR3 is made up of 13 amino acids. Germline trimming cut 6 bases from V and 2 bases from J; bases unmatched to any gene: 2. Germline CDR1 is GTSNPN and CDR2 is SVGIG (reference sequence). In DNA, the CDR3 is TGTGCCTGCGGACAGGGGGTCACAGATACGCAGTATTTT. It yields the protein CACGQGVTDTQYF.

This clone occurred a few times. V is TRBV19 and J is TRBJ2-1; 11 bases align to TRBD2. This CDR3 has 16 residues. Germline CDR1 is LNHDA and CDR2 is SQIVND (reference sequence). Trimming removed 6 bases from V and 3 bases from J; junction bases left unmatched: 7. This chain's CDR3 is CASRDLAGGSYNEQFF. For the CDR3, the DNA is TGTGCCAGTAGGGATCTAGCGGGAGGAAGCTACAATGAGCAGTTCTTC.

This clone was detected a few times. Here the CDR3 reads CASSPSGAGYTKNIQYF. DNA for the CDR3: TGTGCCAGCAGCCCCTCTGGGGCAGGGTACACCAAAAACATTCAGTACTTC. The chain is built from TRBV7-9 and TRBJ2-4; tentatively, D is TRBD1 (5 bases). Germline V gene data show CDR1 as SEHNR and CDR2 as FQNEAQ (reference sequence). The V end lost 5 bases, the J end lost 2 bases, and 19 bases lay between the germline ends. CDR3 length equals 17 residues.

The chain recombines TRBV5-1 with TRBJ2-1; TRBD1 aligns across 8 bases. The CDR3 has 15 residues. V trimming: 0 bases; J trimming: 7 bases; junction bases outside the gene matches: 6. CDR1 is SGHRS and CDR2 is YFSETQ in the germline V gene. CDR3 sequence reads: CASSLVPGGANEQFF. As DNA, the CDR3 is TGCGCCAGCAGCTTGGTGCCAGGGGGCGCGAATGAGCAGTTCTTC. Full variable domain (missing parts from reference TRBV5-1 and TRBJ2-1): KAGVTQTPRYLIKTRGQQVTLSCSPISGHRSVSWYQQTPGQGLQFLFEYFSETQRNKGNFPGRFSGRQFSNSRSEMNVSTLELGDSALYLCASSLVPGGANEQFFGPGTRLTVL.

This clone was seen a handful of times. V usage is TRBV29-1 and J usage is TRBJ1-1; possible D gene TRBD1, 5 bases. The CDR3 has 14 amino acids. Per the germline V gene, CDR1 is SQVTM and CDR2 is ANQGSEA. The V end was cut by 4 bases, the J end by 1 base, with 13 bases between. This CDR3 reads CSVAPSQGNTEAFF. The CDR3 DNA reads TGCAGCGTTGCACCGAGTCAGGGGAACACTGAAGCTTTCTTT.

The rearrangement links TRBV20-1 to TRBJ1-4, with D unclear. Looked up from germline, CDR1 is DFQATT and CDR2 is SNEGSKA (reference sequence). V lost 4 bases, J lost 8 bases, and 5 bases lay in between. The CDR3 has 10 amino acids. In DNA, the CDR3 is TGCAGTGCTAATGAGGAAAAACTGTTTTTT. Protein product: CSANEEKLFF.

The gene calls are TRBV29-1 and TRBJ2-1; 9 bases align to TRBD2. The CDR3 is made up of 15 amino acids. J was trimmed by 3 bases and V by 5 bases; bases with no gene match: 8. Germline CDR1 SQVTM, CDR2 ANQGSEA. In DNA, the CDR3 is TGCAGCGTTCCCATAGCGGGAGTTTACTACAATGAGCAGTTCTTC. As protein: CSVPIAGVYYNEQFF.

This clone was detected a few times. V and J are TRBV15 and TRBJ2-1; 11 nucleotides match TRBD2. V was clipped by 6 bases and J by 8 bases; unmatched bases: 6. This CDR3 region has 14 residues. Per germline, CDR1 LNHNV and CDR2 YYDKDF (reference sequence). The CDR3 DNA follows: TGTGCCACCAGGGTGCGTAGCGGGAGGGATGAGCAGTTCTTC. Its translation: CATRVRSGRDEQFF.

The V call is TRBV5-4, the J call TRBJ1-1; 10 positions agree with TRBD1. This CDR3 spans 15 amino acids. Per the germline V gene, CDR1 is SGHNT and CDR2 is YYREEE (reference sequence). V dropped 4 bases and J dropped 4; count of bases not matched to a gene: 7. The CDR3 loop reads CASSRQGALGTEAFF. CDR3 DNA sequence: TGTGCCAGCAGCAGACAGGGGGCGCTTGGCACTGAAGCTTTCTTT.

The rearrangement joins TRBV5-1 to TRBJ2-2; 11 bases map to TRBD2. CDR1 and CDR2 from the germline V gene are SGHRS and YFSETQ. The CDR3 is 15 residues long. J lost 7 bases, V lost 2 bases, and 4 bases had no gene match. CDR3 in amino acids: CASSLLAGARGELFF. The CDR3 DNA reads TGCGCCAGCAGCTTACTAGCGGGAGCTCGCGGGGAGCTGTTTTTT.